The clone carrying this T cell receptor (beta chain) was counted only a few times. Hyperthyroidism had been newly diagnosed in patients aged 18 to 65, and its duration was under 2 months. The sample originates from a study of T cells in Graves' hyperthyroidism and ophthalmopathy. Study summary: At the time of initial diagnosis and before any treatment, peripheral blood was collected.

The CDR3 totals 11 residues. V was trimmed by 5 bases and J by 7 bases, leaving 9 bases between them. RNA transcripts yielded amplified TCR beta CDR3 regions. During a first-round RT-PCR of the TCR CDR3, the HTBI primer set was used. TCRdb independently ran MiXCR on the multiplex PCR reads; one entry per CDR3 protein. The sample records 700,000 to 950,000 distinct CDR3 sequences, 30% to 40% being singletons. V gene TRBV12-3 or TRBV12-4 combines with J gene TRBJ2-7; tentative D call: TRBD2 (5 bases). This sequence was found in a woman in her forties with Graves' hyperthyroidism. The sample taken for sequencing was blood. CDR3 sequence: CASSARREQYF. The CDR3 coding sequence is TGTGCCAGCAGTGCCCGGAGGGAGCAGTACTTC.